The present T cell receptor (beta chain) was sequenced within a study of PD-1 blockade in classical Hodgkin lymphoma. The study's findings and limits: A significant rise in TCR diversity by C4D1 was seen for CD4+ but not CD8+ cells. What drove the repertoire differences, possibly disease activity or prior therapy, has not been defined.

Germline V gene data show CDR1 as MNHNY and CDR2 as SVGAGI (reference sequence). The ends lost 6 bases at V and 3 bases at J; junction bases unmatched: 6. The CDR3 has 14 residues. The time point is: cycle 4 day 1 (C4D1), after 5 to 7 weeks of nivolumab. With no exception, relapse followed autologous stem cell transplantation in all patients, and brentuximab vedotin exposure varied. The repertoire was sequenced with immunoSEQ multiplex PCR; TCRdb's copy has only in-frame clones and lacks some. The sample lists 100,000 to 120,000 clones, about nine tenths occurring once. Points on this clone: What it recognizes is unknown.

Source: peripheral blood mononuclear cells (PBMCs), taken before the fourth cycle of nivolumab. The V and J genes are TRBV6-6 and TRBJ2-5; 8 positions match TRBD2. This receptor was identified in a human donor with classical Hodgkin lymphoma. The CDR3 DNA is TGTGCCAGCAGCCCTCCGGGAGGGGAAGAGACCCAGTACTTC. Amino acid sequence: CASSPPGGEETQYF.